This TCR beta chain appears in the sequencing data of a study of blood T cell repertoires in COVID-19. The CDR3 loop spans 17 amino acids. Generated by immunoSEQ multiplex PCR, the TCRdb table keeps only in-frame clones and is missing some. The sample has under 450,000 clones, more than 70% seen once. Only one count was recorded for this clone. Sequencing was carried out using peripheral blood. J is TRBJ2-2 and V is TRBV21-1; TRBD1, the table's D call, lacks a check against the DNA. TRBV21-1 is assigned pseudogene status. This TCR was recovered from a woman aged 45-59 years with COVID-19, enrolled during active disease. CDR3 protein: CASSKGLRDRFTGELFF. CDR3 sequence (DNA): TGTGCCAGCAGCAAAGGCCTCCGGGACAGATTCACCGGGGAGCTGTTTTTT.